Shown below are 27 T cell receptor beta chains from a single sample sequenced in a study of tumor-infiltrating lymphocytes in primary liver carcinoma (dated by TCRdb to 2016 to 2017). This sample was sequenced with an Illumina HiSeq 2500. A constant-region primer and ProtoScript II reverse transcriptase were used to reverse-transcribe TCRbeta-specific cDNA from around 480 ng total RNA. Construction of the TCRbeta libraries relied on three nested rounds of multiplex PCR, following a slightly modified ARM-PCR procedure. Multiplex TRBV1-TRBV30 forward primers and a Cbeta reverse primer were used in the first two PCR rounds, each of which was run for 9 to 11 cycles. Through fastp at Q25 and MiXCR, TCRdb rebuilt clones from the public reads, retaining in-frame beta chains. CDR3 protein sequences are deduplicated, and each keeps its most common genes and DNA. Across this sample there are more than 75,000 distinct CDR3 sequences, with approximately 72% seen only once. The biggest ten clones account for 15% to 20% of the sample.

Without any cell sorting, total RNA and DNA were extracted together from around 18-30 mg of bulk tissue using the AllPrep DNA/RNA mini kit. The sequenced sample consisted of liver tumor tissue from sampling region 1. Taken with the paper, the label for cell subset or site translates to: tumor region T1, superior pole. All receptors derive from a man in his forties with primary liver carcinoma and hepatitis B virus infection.

The V and J genes are TRBV2 and TRBJ1-1; TRBD1 is a possible D gene (5 bases). Trimming removed 5 bases from V and 11 bases from J, with 15 bases in between. This CDR3 is 12 amino acids long. Germline CDR1 reads SNHLY; CDR2 reads FYNNEI. For the CDR3, the DNA is TGTGCCAGCAGTTCCCAAGGGGTCGGGGCTTTCTTT. Its translation is CASSSQGVGAFF.

This chain uses TRBV12-3 or TRBV12-4 with TRBJ2-5; D gene ambiguous. The V and J ends lost 6 bases and 2 bases respectively, with 10 bases between them. The CDR3 covers 13 residues. In DNA form, the CDR3 reads TGTGCCAGCAGCTGGATATGTCAAGAGACCCAGTACTTC. It encodes CASSWICQETQYF.

This rearrangement joins TRBV13 to TRBJ2-7, with a tentative D call TRBD2 (7 bases). Germline CDR1 is PRHDT and CDR2 is FYEKMQ (reference sequence). The CDR3 covers 17 residues. V lost 4 bases and J 2 bases, leaving 21 bases between the germline ends. In nucleotides, the CDR3 is TGTGCCAGCAGCTCGCCTACGGGGGGCCAAGGCCCCTACGAGCAGTACTTC. This encodes CASSSPTGGQGPYEQYF.

Details on this clonotype: Compared with germline, one end of the junction differs, possibly owing to a read error. The chain recombines TRBV2 with TRBJ1-2; a weak D match, TRBD1 (6 bases). The CDR3 has 13 amino acids. The V gene's germline CDR1 is SNHLY and CDR2 FYNNEI. CDR3 loop: CASNEFQGHGYTF. CDR3 nucleotides: TGTGCCAGCAATGAATTCCAGGGGCATGGCTACACCTTC.

About this clonotype itself: The junction departs from germline at one end; a sequencing error may be responsible. J is TRBJ2-7 and V is TRBV5-4; TRBD1 matches 9 bases. The CDR3 totals 15 residues. The germline V gene encodes CDR1 SGHNT and CDR2 YYREEE (reference sequence). CDR3 sequence reads: CVSNLAGQGNYEQYF. Here the CDR3 DNA reads TGTGTCAGCAACTTGGCCGGACAGGGGAATTACGAGCAGTACTTC.

The chain recombines TRBV29-1 with TRBJ2-7; 9 bases match TRBD1. CDR3 length: 14 residues. Germline CDR1 and CDR2: SQVTM and ANQGSEA. This chain's CDR3 is CNIITGGSPYEQYF. DNA of the CDR3: TGCAACATTATAACAGGGGGCAGCCCCTACGAGCAGTACTTC.

A word on this clonotype: A read error may account for a junction end that differs from germline. V is TRBV12-3 or TRBV12-4 and J is TRBJ2-7; weak D call: TRBD1 (5 bases). This CDR3 region has 13 residues. The DNA of the CDR3 is TGTGCCAGTTTTGTAGGGTCAGGGTACGATCAGTATTTC. Residues: CASFVGSGYDQYF.

As for this clonotype: A read error is likely, as this CDR3 ends without the conserved phenylalanine or tryptophan. The chain has TRBV6-1 and TRBJ2-1; the D gene is possibly TRBD1 (6 bases). CDR3 size: 15 residues. CDR1 and CDR2 (germline): MNHNS, SASEGT. CDR3 nucleotides: TGTGCCATCAGTGTACGGGCAGGGGCAGGGGATGAGCAGTTCTCC. It translates to CAISVRAGAGDEQFS.

Points on this clonotype: The germline gene is not matched at one end of the junction; a read error may be the cause. This chain links TRBV11-2 with TRBJ2-7; D may match TRBD1 or TRBD2 (6 bases each). CDR1 and CDR2 from the germline V gene are SGHAT and FQNNGV. This CDR3 has 22 amino acids. The CDR3 protein is CASSLDSEDPGGPPYFFYVQYF. Written as DNA, the CDR3 is TGTGCCAGCAGCCTAGATTCGGAGGATCCCGGGGGCCCACCTTATTTTTTCTACGTGCAGTACTTC.

The V and J genes are TRBV5-1 and TRBJ2-3, with 8 bases identical to TRBD1. There are 15 residues in the CDR3. The junction had 15 bases not matched to a gene; V was cut back by 0 bases and J by 15 bases. From germline, CDR1 is SGHRS and CDR2 YFSETQ. The CDR3 region has the DNA TGCGCCAGCAGCTTGGCGACAGGGGAAACAGATACTCACTATTTT. Amino acid sequence: CASSLATGETDTHYF.

V and J are TRBV25-1 and TRBJ2-7; 8 nucleotides line up with TRBD1. Germline CDR1 reads MGHDK; CDR2 reads SYGVNS. V shed 3 bases, J shed 2 bases, and the junction held 6 bases outside the gene matches. The length of the CDR3 is 15 residues. CDR3 DNA: TGTGCCAGCAGTGACCCCGACAGGGGAACCTACGAGCAGTACTTC. It encodes CASSDPDRGTYEQYF.

The rearrangement uses TRBV4-1 and TRBJ1-1; D not resolved. CDR1 is MGHRA, CDR2 YSYEKL, per germline. The CDR3 is 15 residues long. Trimming pared 4 bases from V and 0 bases from J, leaving 12 bases between. CDR3 sequence: CASSRLPRLNTEAFF. DNA of the CDR3: TGCGCCAGCAGCCGCCTCCCGCGGTTGAACACTGAAGCTTTCTTT.

V is TRBV14 and J is TRBJ2-1, with D possibly TRBD2 on 5 matching bases. The CDR3 length is 15 residues. With 1 base removed from V and 13 bases from J, the gap between germline ends came to 20 bases. Germline-derived CDR1 and CDR2 are SGHDN and FVKESK. In nucleotides, the CDR3 is TGTGCCAGCAGCCAAGCGGTTAGCGTGTACAAAGAACAGTTCTTC. It yields the protein CASSQAVSVYKEQFF.

On this clonotype: One base away lies a much larger clone, so this may be a sequencing read error. This chain uses TRBV28 with TRBJ2-3; D is unclear. Trimming left V 3 bases short and J 5 bases short, with 6 bases between. In germline, CDR1 is MDHEN, CDR2 SYDVKM. This CDR3 spans 12 amino acids. CDR3 in amino acids: CASSFVVDTQYF. In DNA form, the CDR3 reads TGTGCCAGCAGTTTCGTGGTAGATACGCAGTATTTT.

This clonotype was seen many times. The rearrangement joins TRBV12-3 or TRBV12-4 to TRBJ2-3; 7 nucleotides line up with TRBD2. The CDR3 is made up of 16 amino acids. J was trimmed by 5 bases and V by 3 bases; bases with no gene match: 11. The CDR3, as DNA: TGTGCCAGCAGTTTTTCAACCAGCGGGATGGGAGATACGCAGTATTTT. It specifies CASSFSTSGMGDTQYF.

Concerning this clonotype itself: A junction end diverges from the germline sequence, so it may reflect a read error. The rearrangement links TRBV15 to TRBJ2-7, with 10 nucleotides matching TRBD2. Germline-derived CDR1 and CDR2 are LNHNV and YYDKDF (reference sequence). The CDR3 is 15 amino acids. CDR3 amino acids: CATSTRTSGTYDQYF. DNA for the CDR3: TGCGCCACCAGCACACGGACTAGCGGAACCTACGATCAGTACTTC.

As to this clonotype: A much larger clone lies one base from this, so it may be a read error. The rearrangement uses TRBV28 and TRBJ1-2; 9 bases map to TRBD1. Per germline, CDR1 MDHEN and CDR2 SYDVKM. After removal of 6 bases from V and 6 bases from J, the junction contained 11 bases not matched to a gene. The CDR3 spans 15 residues. CDR3 sequence: CASRVYGQGMDGYTF. The CDR3 DNA is TGTGCCAGCAGGGTCTACGGACAGGGGATGGATGGCTACACCTTC.

Worth noting for this clonotype: An end of the junction differs from the germline gene, which may be a read error. The CDR3 DNA reads as TGTGCCAGCAGGACCCTAGCTGGCGACACCCGGGAGCTGTTTTTT. Protein: CASRTLAGDTRELFF. V is TRBV5-6 and J is TRBJ2-2; D possibly corresponds to TRBD2 (5 bases). This CDR3 comprises 15 residues. Germline V gene sequence: CDR1 SGHDT, CDR2 YYEEEE.

On this clonotype: A much more abundant neighbour one base away suggests this may be a read error. The chain combines TRBV24-1 with TRBJ2-3; 14 bases agree with TRBD2. The CDR3 is made up of 18 amino acids. CDR1 is KGHDR and CDR2 is SFDVKD in the germline V gene. The CDR3 DNA reads as TGTGCCACCACCCTGGGGCCGACTAGCGGGAGGGTGCCAGATGCGCAGTATTTT. Amino acid sequence: CATTLGPTSGRVPDAQYF.

This clonotype was recorded many times. A much bigger clone sits one base away, suggesting this may be a read error. The chain has TRBV4-1 and TRBJ2-7, with D possibly matching TRBD2 (5 bases). V lost 5 bases, J lost 5 bases, and 13 bases lay in between. The CDR3 is 13 amino acids. Germline CDR1 and CDR2: MGHRA and YSYEKL. CDR3 loop: CASSNPPGNEQYF. For the CDR3, the DNA is TGCGCCAGCAGCAACCCCCCGGGGAACGAGCAGTACTTC.

Points on this clonotype: Germline is not matched at one junction end, which may reflect a read error. The chain couples TRBV5-1 to TRBJ1-5, with 10 bases matching TRBD1. CDR1 SGHRS and CDR2 YFSETQ come from the germline V gene. The CDR3 covers 17 residues. The DNA of the CDR3 is TGCACCAACAGCCGGGAACCGATCGGGACAGGGGATCAGCCCCAGCACTTT. Translating gives CTNSREPIGTGDQPQHF.

V gene TRBV29-1 combines with J gene TRBJ2-5, with 7 bases identical to TRBD2. J lost 7 bases, V lost 5 bases, and 10 bases had no gene match. The CDR3 totals 13 residues. CDR1 and CDR2 (germline): SQVTM, ANQGSEA. The CDR3 sequence is CSVCGRASGTQYF. The DNA for the CDR3 is TGCAGCGTTTGTGGGAGGGCCTCTGGGACCCAGTACTTC.

Turning to this clonotype: Germline and junction disagree at one end, which may indicate a read error. The V call is TRBV12-3 or TRBV12-4, the J call TRBJ2-3; TRBD2 aligns across 12 bases. The CDR3 totals 15 residues. CDR3 region: CTRSKLAGGEGTQYF. CDR3 sequence (DNA): TGTACCAGGAGCAAACTAGCGGGAGGAGAAGGTACGCAGTATTTT.

In its sample, this clonotype was seen many times. The gene calls are TRBV7-9 and TRBJ2-1; the D gene is possibly TRBD1 (6 bases). From germline, CDR1 is SEHNR and CDR2 FQNEAQ (reference sequence). The CDR3 covers 16 residues. V gave up 6 bases and J gave up 0 bases, with 15 bases separating them. This chain's CDR3 is CASRSRTVSSYNEQFF. As DNA, the CDR3 is TGTGCCAGCAGGTCAAGGACAGTAAGCTCCTACAATGAGCAGTTCTTC.

About this clonotype itself: The junction departs from germline at one end; a sequencing error may be responsible. The chain combines TRBV6-6 with TRBJ2-1; D is ambiguous. Germline V CDR1 and CDR2: MNHNY, SVGAGI (reference sequence). CDR3 size: 16 residues. The CDR3 spells CTSSLTRRHPGDAQFF. Written as DNA, the CDR3 is TGTACCAGCAGTCTTACTCGCCGACATCCAGGAGATGCGCAGTTCTTC.

On this clonotype itself: The germline gene is not matched at one end of the junction; a read error may be the cause. CDR3 DNA sequence: TGTGTCAGCAGCCCAAATGGGGATTCCTACGGGCAGTACTTC. This gives the protein CVSSPNGDSYGQYF. This chain uses TRBV11-2 with TRBJ2-7, with D uncertain. There are 14 residues in the CDR3. The germline gives CDR1 SGHAT, CDR2 FQNNGV.

Ten or more counts support this clonotype. This chain links TRBV28 with TRBJ2-1; D is unclear. Trimming stripped 3 bases from V and 0 bases from J, with 6 bases between. Germline CDR1 reads MDHEN; CDR2 reads SYDVKM. The length of the CDR3 is 14 residues. This CDR3 is CASSFRNSYNEQFF. DNA for the CDR3: TGTGCCAGCAGTTTCAGAAACTCCTACAATGAGCAGTTCTTC.